The rows below give T cell receptor beta chains drawn from one sample of a study of CD8 T cells in ankylosing spondylitis. One entry per CDR3 protein, called by TCRdb with MiXCR from the 5' RACE reads. The data hold about 450,000 distinct CDR3 sequences, with around 26% observed a single time. The sample comprised blood, either unsorted or a sorted T cell fraction (not recorded which). The receptors come from a male donor with ankylosing spondylitis. The CDR3 runs from the conserved cysteine through the conserved F or W. The D gene is left open where the match is weak. For some rows the clone size is stated as once, few or many, or as a class when expanded; others skip it.

d_gene	j_gene	v_gene	abundance	CDR3aa	CDR3nt
.	TRBJ1-6	TRBV5-1	.	CASSPRGADSPLHF	TGCGCCAGCAGCCCTAGGGGGGCGGATTCACCCCTCCACTTT
TRBD2	TRBJ2-1	TRBV29-1	many	CSVGGRAGGQEQFF	TGCAGCGTTGGAGGGCGAGCGGGAGGGCAGGAGCAGTTCTTC
.	TRBJ2-4	TRBV18	.	CASSFSGRGGNIQYF	TGTGCCAGCTCCTTCAGCGGACGTGGGGGCAACATTCAGTACTTC
TRBD1	TRBJ1-2	TRBV6-5	.	CASSYDRDLATGYTF	TGTGCCAGCAGTTACGACAGGGATCTTGCTACCGGCTACACCTTC
.	TRBJ2-1	TRBV24-1	few	CATSDWGSPVRDEQFF	TGTGCCACCAGTGATTGGGGTAGCCCAGTTCGGGATGAGCAGTTCTTC
.	TRBJ1-2	TRBV12-3/TRBV12-4	few	CASSFRQPYGYTF	TGTGCCAGCAGTTTCAGACAGCCCTATGGCTACACCTTC
.	TRBJ2-1	TRBV3-1	few	CASSQEGLHNEQFF	TGTGCCAGCAGCCAAGAGGGACTTCACAATGAGCAGTTCTTC
.	TRBJ2-2	TRBV29-1	many	CSLEKGGTGELFF	TGCTCTTTAGAAAAAGGGGGGACCGGGGAGCTGTTTTTT
TRBD2	TRBJ2-3	TRBV5-6	.	CASSLTSGRAIDTQYF	TGTGCCAGCAGCTTGACTAGCGGGAGGGCCATAGATACGCAGTATTTT
.	TRBJ2-5	TRBV12-3/TRBV12-4	once	CASSFGGFDGETQYF	TGTGCCAGCAGTTTTGGAGGGTTCGATGGGGAGACCCAGTACTTC
TRBD1	TRBJ2-3	TRBV27	many	CASRPGTGGGQYF	TGTGCCAGCCGCCCAGGGACAGGGGGAGGGCAGTATTTT
TRBD1	TRBJ2-2	TRBV12-3/TRBV12-4	.	CASRLGTVNTGELFF	TGTGCCAGCAGATTGGGGACAGTGAACACCGGGGAGCTGTTTTTT
TRBD2	TRBJ2-1	TRBV7-2	few	CASREGLAGGNEQFF	TGTGCCAGCAGAGAAGGACTAGCGGGAGGAAATGAGCAGTTCTTC
.	TRBJ2-6	TRBV7-8	.	CASSLASADSGANVLTF	TGTGCCAGCAGCTTAGCGTCGGCAGACTCTGGGGCCAACGTCCTGACTTTC
.	TRBJ1-5	TRBV7-2	once	CASSKGGWNQPQHF	TGTGCCAGCAGCAAAGGGGGGTGGAATCAGCCCCAGCATTTT
.	TRBJ2-7	TRBV5-6	.	CASSPQGPGQFEQYF	TGTGCCAGCAGCCCGCAGGGGCCGGGGCAGTTCGAGCAGTACTTC
TRBD2	TRBJ2-1	TRBV7-2	.	CASTPAGGSKNEQFF	TGTGCCAGCACCCCAGCGGGAGGGTCCAAAAATGAGCAGTTCTTC
.	TRBJ2-1	TRBV7-9	few	CATLGSYSYNEQFF	TGTGCCACCCTCGGGAGCTACTCCTACAATGAGCAGTTCTTC
.	TRBJ2-2	TRBV10-2	.	CASILGTTTGELFF	TGCGCCAGCATTCTCGGGACCACCACCGGGGAGCTGTTTTTT
TRBD2	TRBJ2-7	TRBV3-1	few	CASSPVGGSAYEQYF	TGTGCCAGCAGCCCAGTGGGCGGGAGCGCCTACGAGCAGTACTTC
.	TRBJ2-1	TRBV28	.	CASSPRTGSSFF	TGTGCCAGCAGTCCTCGGACGGGAAGCAGCTTCTTC
.	TRBJ2-3	TRBV5-1	.	CASSRFITDTQYF	TGCGCCAGCAGCCGATTTATCACAGATACGCAGTATTTT
TRBD1	TRBJ1-1	TRBV12-3/TRBV12-4	few	CASRGTVRGEAFF	TGTGCCAGCAGAGGGACAGTACGAGGGGAAGCTTTCTTT
.	TRBJ2-4	TRBV20-1	.	CSAGPGQGLAKNIQYF	TGCAGTGCCGGGCCGGGGCAGGGGTTAGCCAAAAACATTCAGTACTTC
.	TRBJ1-5	TRBV10-3	few	CAISESLGTGQPQHF	TGTGCCATCAGTGAGTCGTTGGGGACGGGTCAGCCCCAGCATTTT
.	TRBJ1-6	TRBV12-3/TRBV12-4	.	CASSLWTDSPLHF	TGTGCCAGCAGTTTATGGACTGATTCACCCCTCCACTTT
.	TRBJ1-4	TRBV12-3/TRBV12-4	many	CASSLAEAEKLFF	TGTGCCAGCAGTTTAGCGGAGGCGGAAAAACTGTTTTTT
.	TRBJ1-3	TRBV12-3/TRBV12-4	few	CASTFIRREPSGNTIYF	TGTGCCAGCACCTTCATACGCAGGGAGCCCTCTGGAAACACCATATATTTT
.	TRBJ1-4	TRBV11-2	.	CASSLDSGFNEKLFF	TGTGCCAGCAGCTTAGATAGTGGGTTTAATGAAAAACTGTTTTTT
.	TRBJ2-2	TRBV4-2	few	CASSQDPVGPNTGELFF	TGTGCCAGCAGCCAAGACCCCGTGGGTCCTAACACCGGGGAGCTGTTTTTT
.	TRBJ2-4	TRBV27	.	CASSFDGEVIQYF	TGTGCCAGCAGTTTCGATGGGGAGGTCATTCAGTACTTC
TRBD1	TRBJ1-1	TRBV2	.	CASSGGQANTEAFF	TGTGCCAGCAGTGGAGGACAGGCGAACACTGAAGCTTTCTTT
.	TRBJ1-5	TRBV12-3/TRBV12-4	.	CASSLGGQAGQPQHF	TGTGCCAGCAGTTTAGGTGGGCAGGCTGGTCAGCCCCAGCATTTT
TRBD1	TRBJ2-2	TRBV12-3/TRBV12-4	.	CASSFFQGDTGELFF	TGTGCCAGCAGTTTCTTTCAGGGGGACACCGGGGAGCTGTTTTTT
.	TRBJ1-5	TRBV12-3/TRBV12-4	few	CASTFGTSNQPQHF	TGTGCCAGCACCTTCGGGACTAGCAATCAGCCCCAGCATTTT
TRBD1	TRBJ2-1	TRBV3-1	.	CAGSQDLAGGNEQFF	TGTGCCGGCAGCCAAGATTTAGCAGGGGGCAATGAGCAGTTCTTC
.	TRBJ2-3	TRBV5-1	few	CASSPGYTDTQYF	TGCGCCAGCAGCCCAGGGTACACAGATACGCAGTATTTT
.	TRBJ1-5	TRBV5-1	.	CASSLWGRENQPQHF	TGCGCCAGCAGCTTGTGGGGTAGGGAAAATCAGCCCCAGCATTTT
.	TRBJ2-3	TRBV30	.	CAWSVATNTQYF	TGTGCCTGGAGTGTGGCAACAAATACGCAGTATTTT
TRBD2	TRBJ2-7	TRBV5-1	few	CASSLVLAGENEQYF	TGCGCCAGCAGCTTGGTACTAGCGGGAGAAAACGAGCAGTACTTC
.	TRBJ1-4	TRBV5-1	.	CASSPGRGATNEKLFF	TGCGCCAGCAGCCCGGGCAGGGGTGCAACTAATGAAAAACTGTTTTTT
TRBD1	TRBJ1-1	TRBV7-2	.	CASSSPRTGSTEAFF	TGTGCCAGCAGCTCACCTAGGACAGGGAGCACTGAAGCTTTCTTT
TRBD1	TRBJ1-2	TRBV25-1	.	CASSDRGFYGYTF	TGTGCCAGCAGCGACAGGGGCTTCTATGGCTACACCTTC
TRBD1	TRBJ2-7	TRBV29-1	few	CSVARTGPYEQYF	TGCAGCGTTGCAAGGACAGGGCCTTACGAGCAGTACTTC
.	TRBJ2-1	TRBV29-1	.	CSVETPGGPSGQQFF	TGCAGCGTTGAAACGCCAGGGGGACCTAGCGGTCAGCAGTTCTTC
.	TRBJ1-1	TRBV20-1	.	CSAWTPMNTEAFF	TGCAGTGCTTGGACCCCCATGAACACTGAAGCTTTCTTT
.	TRBJ2-3	TRBV5-6	.	CASSLQVVKDTQYF	TGTGCCAGCAGCTTGCAGGTGGTCAAGGATACGCAGTATTTT
TRBD2	TRBJ2-1	TRBV24-1	.	CATSVGREGYNEQFF	TGTGCCACCAGTGTGGGGCGGGAGGGCTACAATGAGCAGTTCTTC
.	TRBJ2-1	TRBV2	.	CASSTGEQFF	TGTGCCAGCAGCACGGGGGAGCAGTTCTTC
.	TRBJ2-7	TRBV27	.	CASSFAPSYEQYF	TGTGCCAGCAGCTTCGCCCCCAGCTACGAGCAGTACTTC
TRBD2	TRBJ2-5	TRBV6-1	.	CASTPMAGGETQYF	TGTGCCAGCACCCCGATGGCGGGGGGCGAGACCCAGTACTTC